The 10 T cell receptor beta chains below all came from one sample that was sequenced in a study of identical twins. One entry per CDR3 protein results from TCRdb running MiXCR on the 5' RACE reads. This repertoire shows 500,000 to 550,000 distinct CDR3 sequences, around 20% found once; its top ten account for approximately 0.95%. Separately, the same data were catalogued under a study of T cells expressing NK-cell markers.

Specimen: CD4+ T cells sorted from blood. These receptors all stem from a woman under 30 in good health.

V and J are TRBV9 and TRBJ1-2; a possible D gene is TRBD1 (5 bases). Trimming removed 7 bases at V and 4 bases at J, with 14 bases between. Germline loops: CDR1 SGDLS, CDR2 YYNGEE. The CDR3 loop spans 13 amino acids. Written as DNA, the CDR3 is TGTGCCAGCGGGGGGACCGGGTCCTATGGCTACACCTTC. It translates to CASGGTGSYGYTF.

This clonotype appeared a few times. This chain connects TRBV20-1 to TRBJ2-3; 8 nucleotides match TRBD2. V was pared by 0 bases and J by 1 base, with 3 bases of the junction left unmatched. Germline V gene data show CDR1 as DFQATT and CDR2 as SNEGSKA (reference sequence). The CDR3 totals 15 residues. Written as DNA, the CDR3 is TGCAGTGCTAGAGATCTGCGGGAGGGCACAGATACGCAGTATTTT. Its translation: CSARDLREGTDTQYF.

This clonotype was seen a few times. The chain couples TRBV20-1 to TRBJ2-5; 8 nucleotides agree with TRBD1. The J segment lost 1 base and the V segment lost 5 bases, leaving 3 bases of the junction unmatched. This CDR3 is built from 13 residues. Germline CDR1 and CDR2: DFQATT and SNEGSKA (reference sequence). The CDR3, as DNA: TGCAGTGCTGGCGGGACAGGCCAAGAGACCCAGTACTTC. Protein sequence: CSAGGTGQETQYF.

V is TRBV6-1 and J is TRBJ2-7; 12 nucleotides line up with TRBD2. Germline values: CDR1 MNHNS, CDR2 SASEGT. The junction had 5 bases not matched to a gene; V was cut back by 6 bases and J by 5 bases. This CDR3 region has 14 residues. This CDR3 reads CASRWTSGAHEQYF. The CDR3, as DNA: TGTGCCAGCAGATGGACTAGCGGGGCCCACGAGCAGTACTTC.

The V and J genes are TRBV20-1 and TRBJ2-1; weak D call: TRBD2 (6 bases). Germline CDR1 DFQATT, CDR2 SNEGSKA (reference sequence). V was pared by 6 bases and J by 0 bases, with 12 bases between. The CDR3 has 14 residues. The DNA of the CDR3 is TGCAGTGCCGGCGGGACCAGCTCCTACAATGAGCAGTTCTTC. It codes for CSAGGTSSYNEQFF.

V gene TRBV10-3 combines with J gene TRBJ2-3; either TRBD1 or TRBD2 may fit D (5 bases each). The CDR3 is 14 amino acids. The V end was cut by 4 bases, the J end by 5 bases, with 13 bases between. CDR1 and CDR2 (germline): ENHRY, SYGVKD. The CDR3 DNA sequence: TGTGCCATCAGTGCGGGGCAGGACGGAGATACGCAGTATTTT. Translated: CAISAGQDGDTQYF.

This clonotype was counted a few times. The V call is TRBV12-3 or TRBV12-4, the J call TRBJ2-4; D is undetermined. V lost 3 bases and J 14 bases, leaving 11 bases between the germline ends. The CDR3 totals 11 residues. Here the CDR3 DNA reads TGTGCCAGCAGTTTTAGTGTGGAGAAGTACTTC. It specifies CASSFSVEKYF.

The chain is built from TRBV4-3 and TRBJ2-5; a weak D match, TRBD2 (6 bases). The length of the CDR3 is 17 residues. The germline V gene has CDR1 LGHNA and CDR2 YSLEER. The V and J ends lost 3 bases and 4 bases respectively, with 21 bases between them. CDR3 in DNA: TGCGCCAGCAGCCAGGACTTAGGGACTGCCGAAGGAGAGACCCAGTACTTC. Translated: CASSQDLGTAEGETQYF.

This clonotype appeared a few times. CDR3 in amino acids: CSARGPSGGSEQYF. The DNA of the CDR3 is TGCAGTGCTAGAGGGCCGTCAGGAGGCTCTGAGCAGTACTTC. This chain links TRBV20-1 with TRBJ2-7, with D possibly matching TRBD2 (5 bases). The ends were cut back, 1 base at V and 7 bases at J, with 17 bases in the middle. The CDR3 extends over 14 amino acids. CDR1 is DFQATT and CDR2 is SNEGSKA in the germline V gene (reference sequence).

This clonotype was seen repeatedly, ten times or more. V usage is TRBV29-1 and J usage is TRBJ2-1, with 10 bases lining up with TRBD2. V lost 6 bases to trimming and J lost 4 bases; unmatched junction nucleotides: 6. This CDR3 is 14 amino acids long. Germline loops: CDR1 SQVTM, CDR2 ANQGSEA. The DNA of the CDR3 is TGCAGCGTGGAGAGCGGGAGGGCATACAATGAGCAGTTCTTC. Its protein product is CSVESGRAYNEQFF.